Below are 3 T cell receptor beta chains sequenced from a single sample in a study of siplizumab effects on memory and regulatory T cells. Repertoires were generated with immunoSEQ multiplex PCR, while TCRdb's copy carries only in-frame clones and drops some. The sample yields roughly 120,000 clones, approximately 94% seen once. Sequencing was done on a sample of non-Treg CD4+ T cells sorted from blood. The receptors were gathered from a human donor in good health.

V and J are TRBV19 and TRBJ1-5; 12 bases are a match to TRBD1. Trimming took 7 bases from V and 7 from J; bases not matched to a gene: 8. Germline V lookup: CDR1 LNHDA, CDR2 SQIVND (reference sequence). The CDR3 has 15 residues. CDR3 bases: TGTGCCAGTATTCCGGGACAGGGGGCCTGGCAGCCCCAGCATTTT. Translating gives CASIPGQGAWQPQHF.

The V gene is TRBV11-2, the J gene TRBJ1-1; D may be TRBD1 (6 bases). V lost 1 base and J lost 9, with 6 bases in between. The CDR3 sequence is 11 residues long. CDR1 and CDR2 (germline): SGHAT, FQNNGV. DNA for the CDR3: TGTGCCAGCAGCTTAGGGGGGCAAGCTTTCTTT. Its translation is CASSLGGQAFF.

The chain recombines TRBV18 with TRBJ1-2; D is uncertain. The CDR3 length is 13 residues. The germline CDR1 and CDR2 sequences are KGHSH and LQKENI. Trimming stripped 3 bases from V and 4 bases from J, with 9 bases between. CDR3 in amino acids: CASSPEVSYGYTF. CDR3 sequence (DNA): TGTGCCAGCTCACCGGAGGTGAGCTATGGCTACACCTTC.